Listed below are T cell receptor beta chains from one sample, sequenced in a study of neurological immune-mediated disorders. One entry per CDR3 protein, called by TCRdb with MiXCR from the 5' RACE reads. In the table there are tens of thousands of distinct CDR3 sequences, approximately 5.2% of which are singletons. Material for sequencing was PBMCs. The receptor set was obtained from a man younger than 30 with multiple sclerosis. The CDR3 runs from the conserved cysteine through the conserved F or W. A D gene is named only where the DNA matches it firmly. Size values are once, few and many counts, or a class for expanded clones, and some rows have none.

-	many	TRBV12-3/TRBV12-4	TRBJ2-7	CASRAVYEQYF	TGTGCCAGCAGAGCCGTTTACGAGCAGTACTTC
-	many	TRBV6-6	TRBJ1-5	CASRREDPNQPQHF	TGTGCCAGCAGGAGAGAGGATCCCAATCAGCCCCAGCATTTT
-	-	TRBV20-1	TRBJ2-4	CSARDSGPGAAKNIQYF	TGCAGTGCTAGAGATTCAGGGCCGGGGGCAGCCAAAAACATTCAGTACTTC
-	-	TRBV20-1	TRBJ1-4	CSAYEASNEKLFF	TGCAGTGCTTACGAGGCATCTAATGAAAAACTGTTTTTT
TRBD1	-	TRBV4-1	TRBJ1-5	CASSQVRGNGNQPQHF	TGCGCCAGCAGCCAAGTCAGGGGGAACGGCAATCAGCCCCAGCATTTT
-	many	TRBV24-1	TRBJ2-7	CATSDSRTEIYEQYF	TGTGCCACCAGTGACTCTAGGACCGAAATATACGAGCAGTACTTC
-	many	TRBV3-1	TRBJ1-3	CASSHRGGNTIYF	TGTGCCAGCAGCCACCGAGGGGGAAACACCATATATTTT
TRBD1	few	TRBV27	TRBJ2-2	CASSSRDRDHGELFF	TGTGCCAGCAGTTCCCGGGACAGGGACCACGGGGAGCTGTTTTTT
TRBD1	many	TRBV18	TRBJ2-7	CASSAGTGVYEQYF	TGTGCCAGCTCCGCCGGGACAGGGGTTTATGAGCAGTACTTC
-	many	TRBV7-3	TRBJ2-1	CASSLIGGGEQFF	TGTGCCAGCAGCTTAATAGGGGGTGGGGAGCAGTTCTTC
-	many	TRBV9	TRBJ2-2	CASSAPPGRELFF	TGTGCCAGCAGCGCACCCCCCGGTAGAGAGCTGTTTTTT
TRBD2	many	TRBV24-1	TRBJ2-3	CAPAKIGTSGGTSTDTQYF	TGTGCCCCCGCAAAGATCGGGACTAGCGGAGGTACTAGCACAGATACGCAGTATTTT
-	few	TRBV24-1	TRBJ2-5	CATSDFDDRQETQYF	TGTGCCACCAGTGATTTTGACGACAGACAAGAGACCCAGTACTTC